Shown below are 14 T cell receptor beta chains from a single sample sequenced in a study of T-cell reconstitution after alpha-beta-depleted transplantation in children. Unique molecular identifiers were used to barcode this TCRbeta library. Using its own MiXCR run on the PCR reads, TCRdb lists one record per CDR3 protein. The profile shows approximately 500,000 distinct CDR3 sequences, roughly 30% of them singletons. The sample consisted of PBMCs, taken before TCRalphabeta/CD19-depleted stem cell transplant. These receptors all come from a boy in the first two years of life with Wiskott-Aldrich syndrome, due to receive a stem cell transplant.

The genes are TRBV12-3 or TRBV12-4 and TRBJ2-3; D is unresolved. The ends were cut back, 2 bases at V and 7 bases at J, with 7 bases in the middle. The CDR3 spans 12 residues. In DNA, the CDR3 is TGTGCCAGCAGTTTATCAGTAAATACGCAGTATTTT. Residues: CASSLSVNTQYF.

This chain uses TRBV5-1 with TRBJ2-3; no reliable D call. The CDR3 loop spans 15 amino acids. Trimming cost V 6 bases and J 0 bases, with 14 bases left between them. Germline CDR1 reads SGHRS; CDR2 reads YFSETQ. The CDR3 sequence: CASIVDGSSTDTQYF. Here the CDR3 DNA reads TGCGCCAGCATCGTGGACGGATCTAGCACAGATACGCAGTATTTT.

The chain uses TRBV11-2 and TRBJ1-6; D call uncertain. From germline, CDR1 is SGHAT and CDR2 FQNNGV. This CDR3 contains 16 residues. V gave up 5 bases and J gave up 0 bases, with 11 bases separating them. The DNA of the CDR3 is TGTGCCAGCAGCCCAGCAACAGCCTCCTATAATTCACCCCTCCACTTT. Translation gives CASSPATASYNSPLHF.

The chain carries TRBV7-9 and TRBJ1-3; D may be TRBD1 (5 bases). Germline CDR1 is SEHNR and CDR2 is FQNEAQ (reference sequence). V lost 5 bases, J lost 2 bases, and 13 bases lay in between. This CDR3 contains 15 residues. The CDR3 region is CASSPFGGAGNTIYF. In nucleotides, the CDR3 is TGTGCCAGCAGCCCATTCGGGGGGGCTGGAAACACCATATATTTT.

This clonotype was counted only a few times. The CDR3 region has the DNA TGTGCCAGCAGCTTAGCAAGGGGAGCGGGAGCCTTACACGAGCAGTACTTC. It codes for CASSLARGAGALHEQYF. The chain uses TRBV7-9 and TRBJ2-7; 8 positions agree with TRBD2. Germline V gene data show CDR1 as SEHNR and CDR2 as FQNEAQ (reference sequence). The CDR3 has 17 residues. V trimming: 0 bases; J trimming: 5 bases; junction bases outside the gene matches: 12.

This clonotype was counted between two and nine times. The chain carries TRBV20-1 and TRBJ2-5; perhaps TRBD2 as D (6 bases). Trimming shortened V by 1 base and J by 4 bases, and 16 bases separated the two germline ends. Germline CDR1 DFQATT, CDR2 SNEGSKA (reference sequence). CDR3 length: 15 amino acids. The CDR3 sequence: CSARVVRDSSETQYF. In nucleotides, the CDR3 is TGCAGTGCTAGAGTAGTACGGGACTCCTCAGAGACCCAGTACTTC.

This clonotype was seen a handful of times. The rearrangement links TRBV15 to TRBJ2-5; D ambiguous. V was trimmed by 3 bases and J by 5 bases, leaving 7 bases between them. This CDR3 spans 12 amino acids. Germline CDR1 reads LNHNV; CDR2 reads YYDKDF (reference sequence). In nucleotides, the CDR3 is TGTGCCACCAGCAGGGAACCCGAGACCCAGTACTTC. This translates into CATSREPETQYF.

This clonotype was seen only a few times. This chain links TRBV12-3 or TRBV12-4 with TRBJ1-5, with a possible D match to TRBD1 (5 bases). The V end lost 1 base, the J end lost 4 bases, and 11 bases lay between the germline ends. This CDR3 is 15 amino acids long. CDR3 sequence reads: CASSLGAQGNQPQHF. The DNA for the CDR3 is TGTGCCAGCAGTTTAGGGGCTCAGGGAAATCAGCCCCAGCATTTT.

This chain links TRBV29-1 with TRBJ2-7; TRBD1 might be the D (5 bases). This CDR3 contains 13 residues. V lost 2 bases to trimming and J lost 2 bases, with 10 bases between them. In germline, CDR1 is SQVTM, CDR2 ANQGSEA. In DNA, the CDR3 is TGCAGCGTTGAACGAGACAGCCCCTACGAGCAGTACTTC. Translated, it gives CSVERDSPYEQYF.

The V and J genes are TRBV5-1 and TRBJ2-5; D is possibly TRBD1 (5 bases). Trimming left V 5 bases short and J 5 bases short, with 16 bases between. The CDR3 covers 14 residues. The V gene's germline CDR1 is SGHRS and CDR2 YFSETQ. Here the CDR3 DNA reads TGCGCCAGCAGTGCGACAGATTTTCAGGAGACCCAGTACTTC. It is translated as CASSATDFQETQYF.

The chain recombines TRBV27 with TRBJ1-4; no clear D gene. V lost 0 bases and J 5 bases, leaving 7 bases between the germline ends. Germline V gene lookup returns CDR1 MNHEY and CDR2 SMNVEV (reference sequence). This CDR3 has 14 residues. CDR3 nucleotides: TGTGCCAGCAGTTTATCTGAAGGAAATGAAAAACTGTTTTTT. This encodes CASSLSEGNEKLFF.

V and J are TRBV29-1 and TRBJ2-7; 11 bases align to TRBD1. Per the germline V gene, CDR1 is SQVTM and CDR2 is ANQGSEA. V was clipped by 5 bases and J by 0 bases; unmatched bases: 9. The CDR3 has 16 residues. CDR3 sequence reads: CSVFSGTGGSSYEQYF. DNA for the CDR3: TGCAGCGTTTTTTCCGGGACAGGGGGTAGCTCCTACGAGCAGTACTTC.

This rearrangement joins TRBV30 to TRBJ2-1; 10 bases match TRBD2. The CDR3 loop spans 15 amino acids. The V gene's germline CDR1 is GTSNPN and CDR2 SVGIG (reference sequence). V lost 1 base, J lost 1 base, and 1 base stayed unmatched. The chain's CDR3 is CAWSDSGRSYNEQFF. The DNA for the CDR3 is TGTGCCTGGAGTGATAGCGGGAGGTCCTACAATGAGCAGTTCTTC.

This chain joins TRBV14 and TRBJ2-3, with 7 bases that match TRBD2. Germline values: CDR1 SGHDN, CDR2 FVKESK. The CDR3 extends over 15 amino acids. V was clipped by 5 bases and J by 2 bases; unmatched bases: 7. The CDR3 coding sequence is TGTGCCAGCAGCTACATTAGCGGGTCCACAGATACGCAGTATTTT. This translates into CASSYISGSTDTQYF.